This T cell receptor (beta chain) originates from a study of T cells in localized non-small cell lung cancer. The data were produced by immunoSEQ multiplex PCR, yet TCRdb's version contains in-frame clones alone and is incomplete. The sample lists roughly 960 clones; 25% to 30% were seen once. The adjacent lung that was sampled lay at least 2 cm from the tumor margin and showed no atypia. The CDR3 runs 17 residues. Trimming pared 5 bases from V and 0 bases from J, leaving 15 bases between. Germline CDR1 is SGDLS and CDR2 is YYNGEE. Study-wide results and limits: Appearing in adjacent lung were a median about 59 of the top 100 tumor clones.

As regards this clone: What it binds is unknown.

The J gene is TRBJ2-6, the V gene TRBV9; tentative D call: TRBD2 (5 bases). Sequences were derived from normal lung tissue next to the tumor, sampled before any cancer treatment. This TCR came from a woman aged 35-70 years with stage III lung adenocarcinoma. CDR3 DNA: TGTGCCAGCAGTGACGGAGGTTCCAGCTCTGGGGCCAACGTCCTGACTTTC. Its protein is CASSDGGSSSGANVLTF.